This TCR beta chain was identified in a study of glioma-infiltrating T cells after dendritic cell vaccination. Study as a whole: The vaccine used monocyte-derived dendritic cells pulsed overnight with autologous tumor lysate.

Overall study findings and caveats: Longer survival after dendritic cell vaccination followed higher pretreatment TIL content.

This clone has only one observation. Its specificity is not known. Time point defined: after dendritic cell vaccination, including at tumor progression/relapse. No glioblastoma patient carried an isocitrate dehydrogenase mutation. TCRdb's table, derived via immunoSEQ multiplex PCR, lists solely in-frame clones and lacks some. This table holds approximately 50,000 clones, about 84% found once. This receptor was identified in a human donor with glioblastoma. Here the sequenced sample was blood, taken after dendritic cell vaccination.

The CDR3 DNA reads as TGTGCCAGCGCGACAATGGGACTTAACACCGGGGAGCTGTTTTTT. Translating gives CASATMGLNTGELFF. This rearrangement joins TRBV25-1 to TRBJ2-2; a weak D match, TRBD2 (6 bases). V was clipped by 8 bases and J by 2 bases, with 15 bases between them. Germline V gives CDR1 MGHDK, CDR2 SYGVNS. The CDR3 has 15 residues.